This TCR beta chain was captured in a study of identical twins. This clonotype was found a few times. TCRdb reanalysed the 5' RACE reads using MiXCR and keeps one entry per CDR3 protein. The sample has approximately 890,000 distinct CDR3 sequences; 9% to 15% are singletons. Germline trimming cut 6 bases from V and 3 bases from J; bases unmatched to any gene: 6. The CDR3 has 15 amino acids. These data were also filed under a second study, of yellow fever vaccine responses in identical twins.

The clonotype was recovered from a woman younger than 35 in good health. Sequenced input: PBMCs. The V gene is TRBV12-3 or TRBV12-4, the J gene TRBJ1-5; 9 nucleotides align to TRBD1. CDR3 in amino acids: CASSRGTGYNQPQHF. In nucleotides, the CDR3 is TGTGCCAGCAGCAGAGGGACAGGGTACAATCAGCCCCAGCATTTT.